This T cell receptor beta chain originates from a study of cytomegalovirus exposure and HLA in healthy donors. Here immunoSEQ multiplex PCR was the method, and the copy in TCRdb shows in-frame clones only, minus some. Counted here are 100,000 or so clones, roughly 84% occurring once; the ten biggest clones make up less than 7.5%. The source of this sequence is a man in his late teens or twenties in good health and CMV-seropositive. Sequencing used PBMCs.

The CDR3 nucleotides are TGCGCCAGCAGCTATCCGACTAGCGGGAGAGGAGAGACCCAGTACTTC. Amino acids: CASSYPTSGRGETQYF. The chain couples TRBV5-1 to TRBJ2-5, with 12 bases identical to TRBD2. V trimming: 3 bases; J trimming: 4 bases; junction bases outside the gene matches: 7. Germline values: CDR1 SGHRS, CDR2 YFSETQ. This CDR3 comprises 16 residues.